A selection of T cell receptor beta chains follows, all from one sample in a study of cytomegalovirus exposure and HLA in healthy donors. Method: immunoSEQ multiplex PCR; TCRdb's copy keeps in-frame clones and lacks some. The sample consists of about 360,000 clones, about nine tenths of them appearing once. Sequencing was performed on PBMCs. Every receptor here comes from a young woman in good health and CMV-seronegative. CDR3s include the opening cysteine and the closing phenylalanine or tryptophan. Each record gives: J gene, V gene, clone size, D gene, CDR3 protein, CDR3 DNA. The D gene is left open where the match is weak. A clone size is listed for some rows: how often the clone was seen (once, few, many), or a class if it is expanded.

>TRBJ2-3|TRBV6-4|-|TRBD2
CASSHSGGPRDTQYF
TGTGCCAGCAGTCATAGCGGGGGCCCTCGGGATACGCAGTATTTT
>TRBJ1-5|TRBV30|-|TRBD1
CAWSLGQGGQPQHF
TGTGCCTGGAGTCTGGGACAGGGTGGCCAGCCCCAGCATTTT
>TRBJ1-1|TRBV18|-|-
CASSPRDTMTMNTEAFF
TGTGCCAGCTCACCGAGGGACACGATGACCATGAACACTGAAGCTTTCTTT
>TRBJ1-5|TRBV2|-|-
CASSETLQPQHF
TGTGCCAGCAGTGAAACTCTTCAGCCCCAGCATTTT
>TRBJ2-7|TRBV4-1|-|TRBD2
CASSQPREGTYEQYF
TGCGCCAGCAGCCAACCGAGGGAGGGAACCTACGAGCAGTACTTC
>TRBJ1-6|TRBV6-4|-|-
CASSDSTGVGNSPLHF
TGTGCCAGCAGTGACTCGACGGGGGTAGGTAATTCACCCCTCCACTTT
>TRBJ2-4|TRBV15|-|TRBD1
CATSRWDRGMDIQYF
TGTGCCACCAGCAGATGGGACAGGGGGATGGACATTCAGTACTTC
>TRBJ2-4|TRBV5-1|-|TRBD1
CASSLDTGTGNIQYF
TGCGCCAGCAGCTTGGATACCGGGACAGGGAACATTCAGTACTTC
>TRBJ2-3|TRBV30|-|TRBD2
CAWERKRELGDTQYF
TGTGCCTGGGAAAGAAAGCGGGAGCTCGGAGATACGCAGTATTTT
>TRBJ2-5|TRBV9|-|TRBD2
CASSVGGRGVQETQYF
TGTGCCAGCAGCGTAGGCGGGCGGGGGGTCCAAGAGACCCAGTACTTC
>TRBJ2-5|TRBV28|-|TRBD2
CASSKGTSGSLRETQYF
TGTGCCAGCAGCAAGGGGACTAGCGGGAGCCTCCGAGAGACCCAGTACTTC
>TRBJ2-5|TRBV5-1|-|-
CASSSLLTDNQETQYF
TGCGCCAGCAGCTCCTTACTGACAGATAACCAAGAGACCCAGTACTTC
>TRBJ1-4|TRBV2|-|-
CASDTNGKVFF
TGTGCCAGCGATACCAACGGGAAGGTGTTTTTT
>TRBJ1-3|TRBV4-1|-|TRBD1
CASSQDRGGGNTIYF
TGCGCCAGCAGCCAGGACAGGGGGGGAGGAAACACCATATATTTT
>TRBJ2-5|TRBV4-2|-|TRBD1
CASSQLDREETQYF
TGTGCCAGCAGCCAACTGGACAGGGAAGAGACCCAGTACTTC
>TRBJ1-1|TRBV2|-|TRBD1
CASYNLQGVDTEAFF
TGTGCCAGCTACAACCTACAGGGGGTCGATACTGAAGCTTTCTTT
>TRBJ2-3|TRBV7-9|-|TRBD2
CASSLTTSPDTQYF
TGTGCCAGCAGCTTAACGACTAGCCCCGATACGCAGTATTTT
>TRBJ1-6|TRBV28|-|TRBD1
CASSFQGQDGYNSPLHF
TGTGCCAGCAGTTTCCAGGGACAGGACGGATATAATTCACCCCTCCACTTT
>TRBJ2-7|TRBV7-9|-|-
CASSFQGPYEQYF
TGTGCCAGCAGCTTCCAGGGGCCCTACGAGCAGTACTTC
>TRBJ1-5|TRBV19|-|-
CASSTYEDQPQHF
TGTGCCAGTAGTACATATGAGGATCAGCCCCAGCATTTT
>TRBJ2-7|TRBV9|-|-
CASSGGDEQYF
TGTGCCAGCAGCGGGGGCGACGAGCAGTACTTC
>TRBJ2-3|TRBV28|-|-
CASKSDTQYF
TGTGCCAGCAAATCGGATACGCAGTATTTT
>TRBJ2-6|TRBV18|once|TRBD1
CASSDRGAGANVLTF
TGTGCCAGCTCGGACAGGGGGGCTGGGGCCAACGTCCTGACTTTC
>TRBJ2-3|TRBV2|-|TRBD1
CASSEALRGDTQYF
TGTGCCAGCAGTGAAGCGCTCAGGGGGGATACGCAGTATTTT
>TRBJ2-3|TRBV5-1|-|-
CASSLALAAPDTQYF
TGCGCCAGCAGCTTGGCTTTAGCCGCCCCAGATACGCAGTATTTT
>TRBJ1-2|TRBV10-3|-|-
CAISGEGGSTYGYTF
TGTGCCATCAGTGGTGAAGGGGGAAGTACGTATGGCTACACCTTC
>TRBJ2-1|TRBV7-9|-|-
CASSQRTNSYNEQFF
TGTGCCAGCAGCCAGCGGACCAACTCCTACAATGAGCAGTTCTTC
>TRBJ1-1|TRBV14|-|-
CASSQGGGSTEAFF
TGTGCCAGCAGCCAAGGGGGGGGCAGCACTGAAGCTTTCTTT
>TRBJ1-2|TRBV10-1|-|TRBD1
CASVDRGFDYGYTF
TGCGCCAGCGTTGACAGGGGGTTTGACTATGGCTACACCTTC
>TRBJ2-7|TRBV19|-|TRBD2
CASSPGTSGYEQYF
TGTGCCAGTAGTCCAGGGACTAGCGGATACGAGCAGTACTTC
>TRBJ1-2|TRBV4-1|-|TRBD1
CASSQEFSGTGGNGYTF
TGCGCCAGCAGCCAAGAATTTAGTGGGACAGGGGGCAATGGCTACACCTTC
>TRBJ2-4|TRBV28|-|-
CASSLPAGQPEVAKNIQYF
TGTGCCAGCAGTTTACCAGCAGGCCAGCCAGAAGTAGCCAAAAACATTCAGTACTTC
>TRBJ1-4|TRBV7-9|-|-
CASSLTGGSREKLFF
TGTGCCAGCAGCCTCACGGGGGGCTCGAGGGAAAAACTGTTTTTT